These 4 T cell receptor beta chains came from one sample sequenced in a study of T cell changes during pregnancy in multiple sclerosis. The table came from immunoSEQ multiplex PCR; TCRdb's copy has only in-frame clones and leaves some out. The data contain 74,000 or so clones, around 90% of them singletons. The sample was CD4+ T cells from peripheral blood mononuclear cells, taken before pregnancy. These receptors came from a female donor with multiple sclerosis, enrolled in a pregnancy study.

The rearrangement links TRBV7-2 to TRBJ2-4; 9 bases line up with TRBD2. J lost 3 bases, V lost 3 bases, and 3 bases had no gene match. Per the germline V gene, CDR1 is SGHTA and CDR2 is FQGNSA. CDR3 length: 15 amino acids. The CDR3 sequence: CASSFSGGNKNIQYF. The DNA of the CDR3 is TGTGCCAGCAGCTTCAGCGGGGGGAACAAAAACATTCAGTACTTC. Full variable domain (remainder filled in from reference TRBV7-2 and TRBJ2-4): GAGVSQSPSNKVTEKGKDVELRCDPISGHTALYWYRQSLGQGLEFLIYFQGNSAPDKSGLPSDRFSAERTGGSVSTLTIQRTQQEDSAVYLCASSFSGGNKNIQYFGAGTRLSVL.

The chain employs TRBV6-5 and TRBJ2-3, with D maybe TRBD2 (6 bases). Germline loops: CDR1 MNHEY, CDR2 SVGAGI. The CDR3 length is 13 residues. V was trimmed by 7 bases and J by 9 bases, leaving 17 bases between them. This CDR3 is CASTEAGTPTQYF. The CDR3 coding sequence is TGTGCCAGCACTGAAGCCGGGACTCCCACGCAGTATTTT.

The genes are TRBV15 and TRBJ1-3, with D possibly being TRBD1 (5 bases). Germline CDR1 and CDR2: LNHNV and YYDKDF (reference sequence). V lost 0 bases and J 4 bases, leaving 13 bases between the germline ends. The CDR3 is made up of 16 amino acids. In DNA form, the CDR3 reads TGTGCCACCAGCAGAGATCTGCAGGGCCTCGGAAACACCATATATTTT. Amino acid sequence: CATSRDLQGLGNTIYF.

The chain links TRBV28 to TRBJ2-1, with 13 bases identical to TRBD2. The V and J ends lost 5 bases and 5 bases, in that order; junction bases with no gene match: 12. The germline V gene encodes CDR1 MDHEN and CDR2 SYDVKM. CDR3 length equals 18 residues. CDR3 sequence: CASSPGLAGPEGHNEQFF. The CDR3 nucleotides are TGTGCCAGCAGTCCGGGACTAGCGGGACCAGAGGGACACAATGAGCAGTTCTTC.